A single sample is the source of the 30 T cell receptor beta chains below, sequenced in a study of blood T cell repertoires in COVID-19. The data were produced by immunoSEQ multiplex PCR, yet TCRdb's version contains in-frame clones alone and is incomplete. The table has some 400,000 clones, approximately 87% seen once. Sequencing was carried out using peripheral blood. Source of these receptors: a woman in her twenties or thirties with COVID-19, enrolled during active disease.

The genes are TRBV14 and TRBJ2-7; TRBD1 aligns across 8 bases. With 1 base clipped from V and 5 bases from J, the junction kept 10 bases outside the gene matches. This CDR3 spans 16 amino acids. The V gene's germline CDR1 is SGHDN and CDR2 FVKESK. The CDR3 region has the DNA TGTGCCAGCAGCCAAGCCGGACAGGGTAGGATCGACGAGCAGTACTTC. It specifies CASSQAGQGRIDEQYF. The whole variable domain, filled in from reference TRBV14 and TRBJ2-7, reads EAGVTQFPSHSVIEKGQTVTLRCDPISGHDNLYWYRRVMGKEIKFLLHFVKESKQDESGMPNNRFLAERTGGTYSTLKVQPAELEDSGVYFCASSQAGQGRIDEQYFGPGTRLTVT.

This chain joins TRBV7-9 and TRBJ2-3, with 9 bases lining up with TRBD2. Germline assignment: CDR1 SEHNR and CDR2 FQNEAQ (reference sequence). This CDR3 region has 16 residues. The junction had 12 bases not matched to a gene; V was cut back by 4 bases and J by 7 bases. The CDR3 region is CASSSWASGIVNTQYF. CDR3 in DNA: TGTGCCAGCAGCTCCTGGGCTAGCGGGATTGTAAATACGCAGTATTTT.

This chain joins TRBV7-9 and TRBJ2-5; 14 bases map to TRBD2. Unmatched junction bases numbered 2, after V lost 4 bases and J lost 4 bases. CDR3 length: 15 residues. Germline V gives CDR1 SEHNR, CDR2 FQNEAQ (reference sequence). DNA for the CDR3: TGTGCCAGCAGCTCGGGACTAGCGGGAGCAGAGACCCAGTACTTC. This translates into CASSSGLAGAETQYF.

V gene TRBV6-6 combines with J gene TRBJ1-1; 12 bases are a match to TRBD1. Trimming took 5 bases from V and 8 from J; bases not matched to a gene: 9. The CDR3 consists of 15 residues. CDR1 is MNHNY, CDR2 SVGAGI, per germline (reference sequence). For the CDR3, the DNA is TGTGCCAGCAGTCGGGACAGGGGGCCGGGGGGCGAAGCTTTCTTT. Protein sequence: CASSRDRGPGGEAFF.

This rearrangement joins TRBV18 to TRBJ2-1; 7 nucleotides match TRBD2. V gave up 3 bases and J gave up 5 bases; unmatched junction bases: 7. There are 15 residues in the CDR3. CDR1 is KGHSH, CDR2 LQKENI, per germline. In DNA form, the CDR3 reads TGTGCCAGCTCACCCTACGGGAGGCGGGACAATGAGCAGTTCTTC. Amino acid sequence: CASSPYGRRDNEQFF.

In this sample, this clone turned up many times. The V and J genes are TRBV27 and TRBJ2-3, with 7 nucleotides matching TRBD2. With V trimmed by 2 bases and J by 3 bases, 5 bases remained unmatched. Germline V gene data show CDR1 as MNHEY and CDR2 as SMNVEV (reference sequence). CDR3 length: 15 residues. CDR3 protein: CASSLQRGRTDTQYF. CDR3 bases: TGTGCCAGCAGTTTACAACGCGGGAGAACAGATACGCAGTATTTT.

The chain recombines TRBV5-1 with TRBJ1-1, with 8 bases aligning to TRBD1. CDR1 is SGHRS, CDR2 YFSETQ, per germline. The V segment lost 4 bases and the J segment 3 bases; nucleotides outside the gene matches: 8. The CDR3 is 15 residues long. CDR3 sequence reads: CASSQRTGSDTEAFF. The CDR3 DNA follows: TGCGCCAGCAGCCAGAGGACAGGGTCGGACACTGAAGCTTTCTTT.

DNA of the CDR3: TGTGCCACCAGTGATGACGTTAGCGGGAGAACAGATACGCAGTATTTT. This encodes CATSDDVSGRTDTQYF. The chain links TRBV24-1 to TRBJ2-3, with 9 bases identical to TRBD2. The CDR3 runs 16 residues. With 3 bases clipped from V and 3 bases from J, the junction kept 6 bases outside the gene matches. Germline lookup yields CDR1 KGHDR and CDR2 SFDVKD.

The rearrangement uses TRBV27 and TRBJ2-1; TRBD1 agrees at 7 bases. CDR3 length equals 13 residues. Germline trimming cut 5 bases from V and 12 bases from J; bases unmatched to any gene: 10. Germline V lookup: CDR1 MNHEY, CDR2 SMNVEV (reference sequence). The CDR3 is CASSPGSAGGQFF. The CDR3 coding sequence is TGTGCCAGCAGTCCTGGCTCTGCAGGGGGGCAGTTCTTC.

This rearrangement joins TRBV4-2 to TRBJ2-1, with 12 nucleotides matching TRBD2. Germline CDR1 and CDR2: LGHNA and YNFKEQ. The V gene end was trimmed by 2 bases and the J gene end by 0 bases; junction bases not matched to a gene: 5. The CDR3 totals 18 residues. The CDR3 DNA sequence: TGTGCCAGCAGCCAACGACTAGCGGGAGCCACCTCCTACAATGAGCAGTTCTTC. Its protein product is CASSQRLAGATSYNEQFF.

V and J are TRBV5-1 and TRBJ2-5; TRBD2 matches 9 bases. The V gene end was trimmed by 1 base and the J gene end by 0 bases; junction bases not matched to a gene: 16. The germline gives CDR1 SGHRS, CDR2 YFSETQ. The CDR3 is 20 amino acids. CDR3 region: CASSLSPKTSGLGDQETQYF. CDR3 DNA: TGCGCCAGCAGCTTGTCCCCTAAGACTAGCGGATTAGGGGACCAAGAGACCCAGTACTTC.

This CDR3 is CASSFQAQDRGLDYGYTF. Written as DNA, the CDR3 is TGTGCCAGCAGCTTCCAAGCCCAGGACAGGGGGCTTGACTATGGCTACACCTTC. The chain combines TRBV11-2 with TRBJ1-2; 11 bases fit TRBD1. There are 18 residues in the CDR3. After removal of 3 bases from V and 3 bases from J, the junction contained 12 bases not matched to a gene. CDR1 and CDR2 from the germline V gene are SGHAT and FQNNGV.

The chain carries TRBV7-2 and TRBJ1-4; the match to TRBD1 covers 8 bases. The germline V gene has CDR1 SGHTA and CDR2 FQGNSA. Losses at the gene ends were 4 bases for V and 6 bases for J; bases not matched to a gene: 4. The CDR3 consists of 14 residues. The CDR3, as DNA: TGTGCCAGCAGCTCGGGACAGGTAGATGAAAAACTGTTTTTT. Its translation is CASSSGQVDEKLFF. Full variable domain (rest looked up from reference TRBV7-2 and TRBJ1-4): GAGVSQSPSNKVTEKGKDVELRCDPISGHTALYWYRQSLGQGLEFLIYFQGNSAPDKSGLPSDRFSAERTGGSVSTLTIQRTQQEDSAVYLCASSSGQVDEKLFFGSGTQLSVL.

To note about this clone: A read error may explain this, as a much larger clone is one base away. V usage is TRBV5-6 and J usage is TRBJ2-5, with TRBD2 matching 9 bases. The J segment lost 3 bases and the V segment lost 2 bases, leaving 2 bases of the junction unmatched. This CDR3 region has 14 residues. Looked up from germline, CDR1 is SGHDT and CDR2 is YYEEEE. The CDR3 DNA follows: TGTGCCAGCAGCTTATTAGCGGGAGAAGAGACCCAGTACTTC. Residues: CASSLLAGEETQYF.

The genes are TRBV28 and TRBJ1-4, with 7 bases matching TRBD1. This CDR3 is built from 15 residues. The ends lost 6 bases at V and 8 bases at J; junction bases unmatched: 12. The germline CDR1 and CDR2 sequences are MDHEN and SYDVKM. CDR3: CASSQINRGREKLFF. The DNA of the CDR3 is TGTGCCAGCAGCCAAATTAACAGGGGTCGGGAAAAACTGTTTTTT.

This clone is a singleton in its sample. Other DNA variants within this sample encode the same CDR3. This chain joins TRBV4-1 and TRBJ1-5; D remains ambiguous. The V and J ends lost 1 base and 6 bases respectively, with 4 bases between them. Germline CDR1 is MGHRA and CDR2 is YSYEKL. This CDR3 is built from 12 residues. CDR3: CASSQGGQPQHF. The DNA of the CDR3 is TGCGCCAGCAGCCAAGGAGGTCAGCCCCAGCATTTT.

The chain carries TRBV10-3 and TRBJ2-7; 8 positions match TRBD1. V lost 3 bases to trimming and J lost 6 bases; unmatched junction nucleotides: 7. Germline CDR1 reads ENHRY; CDR2 reads SYGVKD. This CDR3 contains 14 residues. The CDR3 here is CAISDPGTGSEQYF. CDR3 DNA sequence: TGTGCCATCAGTGACCCGGGGACAGGCAGCGAGCAGTACTTC.

This clone has a handful of counts. CDR3 in amino acids: CASSIDVLAGTTDEQFF. For the CDR3, the DNA is TGTGCCAGTAGTATAGATGTTCTAGCGGGGACTACGGATGAGCAGTTCTTC. The rearrangement links TRBV19 to TRBJ2-1; 9 bases map to TRBD2. Losses at the gene ends were 0 bases for V and 8 bases for J; bases not matched to a gene: 11. The CDR3 spans 17 residues. Germline-derived CDR1 and CDR2 are LNHDA and SQIVND (reference sequence).

The V and J genes are TRBV2 and TRBJ2-7; 10 nucleotides line up with TRBD1. This CDR3 has 14 residues. Germline V gene sequence: CDR1 SNHLY, CDR2 FYNNEI. V shed 6 bases, J shed 6 bases, and the junction held 8 bases outside the gene matches. The CDR3 spells CASRDPGQGPEQYF. DNA for the CDR3: TGTGCCAGCAGGGACCCGGGACAGGGGCCCGAGCAGTACTTC.

The rearrangement uses TRBV28 and TRBJ2-5; 10 bases are shared with TRBD1. CDR3 length: 16 residues. J gave up 5 bases and V 4 bases, and 10 bases lay outside the gene matches. The germline V gene has CDR1 MDHEN and CDR2 SYDVKM. CDR3 protein: CASSSLRRTGGETQYF. For the CDR3, the DNA is TGTGCCAGCAGTTCGCTCCGTCGGACAGGGGGGGAGACCCAGTACTTC.

Comments on this clone: Other DNA sequences in this specimen translate into the identical CDR3. This chain joins TRBV4-1 and TRBJ1-5; TRBD1 aligns across 8 bases. There are 14 residues in the CDR3. Germline CDR1 and CDR2: MGHRA and YSYEKL. The V segment lost 3 bases and the J segment 6 bases; nucleotides outside the gene matches: 4. The CDR3, as DNA: TGCGCCAGCAGCCATTCACAGGGGGTTCAGCCCCAGCATTTT. Amino acid sequence: CASSHSQGVQPQHF.

The rearrangement uses TRBV7-9 and TRBJ1-2; TRBD1 agrees at 11 bases. CDR1 is SEHNR, CDR2 FQNEAQ, per germline (reference sequence). CDR3 length equals 14 residues. Trimming took 8 bases from V and 2 from J; bases not matched to a gene: 4. The CDR3 protein is CASRGTGGNYGYTF. The CDR3 nucleotides read TGTGCCAGCCGCGGGACAGGGGGAAACTATGGCTACACCTTC.

The CDR3 region has the DNA TGTGCCAGCAGCTTAATGGCAGGGGGCGGGGAGCAGTTCTTC. Translation: CASSLMAGGGEQFF. The rearrangement joins TRBV7-3 to TRBJ2-1; 8 bases fit TRBD1. V was clipped by 1 base and J by 10 bases; unmatched bases: 6. This CDR3 is 14 amino acids long. Germline CDR1 is SGHTA and CDR2 is FQGTGA.

The rearrangement links TRBV27 to TRBJ2-7; tentative D call: TRBD1 (6 bases). From germline, CDR1 is MNHEY and CDR2 SMNVEV (reference sequence). The CDR3 covers 13 residues. V lost 5 bases and J 7 bases, leaving 15 bases between the germline ends. The CDR3 reads CASSITGSREQYF. The CDR3 coding sequence is TGTGCCAGCAGTATCACAGGGAGTCGAGAGCAGTACTTC.

The chain has TRBV5-4 and TRBJ2-7, with D possibly being TRBD2 (5 bases). Germline lookup yields CDR1 SGHNT and CDR2 YYREEE (reference sequence). Trimming stripped 0 bases from V and 0 bases from J, with 13 bases between. The CDR3 has 16 residues. The CDR3 coding sequence is TGTGCCAGCAGCTTGGCCCAAGAGCGGAGCTCCTACGAGCAGTACTTC. As protein: CASSLAQERSSYEQYF.

V gene TRBV11-2 combines with J gene TRBJ2-3; D perhaps matches TRBD1 (6 bases). With 4 bases removed from V and 5 bases from J, the gap between germline ends came to 25 bases. The CDR3 is 18 amino acids. Germline CDR1 and CDR2: SGHAT and FQNNGV. For the CDR3, the DNA is TGTGCCAGCAGCTCCCTGGGGGCCCGTCAGCCCAGTGGAGATACGCAGTATTTT. It encodes CASSSLGARQPSGDTQYF. Full variable domain (outside the CDR3, taken from reference TRBV11-2 and TRBJ2-3): EAGVAQSPRYKIIEKRQSVAFWCNPISGHATLYWYQQILGQGPKLLIQFQNNGVVDDSQLPKDRFSAERLKGVDSTLKIQPAKLEDSAVYLCASSSLGARQPSGDTQYFGPGTRLTVL.

This clone was detected only once. This rearrangement joins TRBV15 to TRBJ2-3, with D perhaps matching TRBD1 (5 bases). The CDR3 runs to 16 residues. The germline V and J ends were trimmed by 0 bases and 6 bases, with 16 bases remaining between them. Germline-derived CDR1 and CDR2 are LNHNV and YYDKDF (reference sequence). This CDR3 is CATSRDPLGAKDTQYF. The CDR3 DNA is TGTGCCACCAGCAGAGATCCCCTTGGGGCGAAGGATACGCAGTATTTT.

The chain uses TRBV19 and TRBJ2-5, with 7 nucleotides matching TRBD2. The CDR3 totals 18 residues. V trimming: 6 bases; J trimming: 1 base; junction bases outside the gene matches: 17. The germline CDR1 and CDR2 sequences are LNHDA and SQIVND (reference sequence). The DNA of the CDR3 is TGTGCCAGTAGCCCGTCTCTACTAGCGCGCTTATCCCAAGAGACCCAGTACTTC. Amino acids: CASSPSLLARLSQETQYF.

The chain links TRBV18 to TRBJ1-1; D possibly corresponds to TRBD1 (5 bases). Trimming stripped 0 bases from V and 0 bases from J, with 14 bases between. The V gene's germline CDR1 is KGHSH and CDR2 LQKENI. The CDR3 has 17 amino acids. The CDR3 DNA sequence: TGTGCCAGCTCACCACCAATGGGGGGAGTTATGAACACTGAAGCTTTCTTT. Translating gives CASSPPMGGVMNTEAFF.

The chain joins TRBV5-5 to TRBJ1-1; no clear D. The germline CDR1 and CDR2 sequences are SGHKS and YYEKEE (reference sequence). The V end was cut by 2 bases, the J end by 7 bases, with 21 bases between. This CDR3 is built from 16 residues. The DNA for the CDR3 is TGTGCCAGCAGCTTATTTTATGGCGGATCGCTAGATGAAGCTTTCTTT. It codes for CASSLFYGGSLDEAFF.